The present entry profiles one T cell receptor beta chain with its context. Original data processing: Reference gene primer amplification in the assay estimated nucleated cell counts. The data were produced by immunoSEQ multiplex PCR, yet TCRdb's version contains in-frame clones alone and is incomplete. Clone size and the V and J calls come from that table; the DNA yielded D and trimming. Of more than 200,000 clones listed, 75% to 90% are singletons. The data are from a study of blood T cell repertoires in COVID-19. Overall study context: Some COVID-19 samples were acute and others convalescent; all came from the United States, Italy and Spain.

This study enrolled people aged about 18 to 100 from roughly 24 US geographic areas. Exposed study participants had met a COVID-19 case within 2 weeks before entry. The clonotype originates from a woman aged 25 to 39 who had been exposed to COVID-19. Sequencing was done on a sample of PBMCs or T cells enriched from blood (not recorded which).

CDR3: CASSAQGYEQYF. The CDR3 DNA is TGTGCCAGCAGCGCACAGGGTTACGAGCAGTACTTC. The chain couples TRBV9 to TRBJ2-7; maybe TRBD1 (6 bases). The CDR3 covers 12 residues. Per the germline V gene, CDR1 is SGDLS and CDR2 is YYNGEE. Trimming took off 3 bases at V and 4 bases at J, with 8 bases between the two ends.